This TCR beta chain was documented in a study of identical twins. Germline trimming cut 1 base from V and 4 bases from J; bases unmatched to any gene: 5. Germline V CDR1 and CDR2: SQVTM, ANQGSEA. The CDR3 is made up of 14 amino acids. This clonotype occurred a few times. Its target is unknown. In TCRdb, the 5' RACE reads were re-called with MiXCR into one record per CDR3 protein. Found here are 600,000 to 700,000 distinct CDR3 sequences, around 20% of them singletons; the top ten hold approximately 4.5%. Findings of the study overall: Conclusions came from cross-sectional statistical analysis, not from following the same donors.

Healthy Caucasian donors formed the entire cohort. The sample was also linked to a second study, of T cells expressing NK-cell markers. That paper notes: Most of the eight sequenced donors were HCMV-seropositive; one was seronegative. Whether the expanded NKG2C+ T cell clones recognized HCMV remained unclear.

This TCR came from a woman aged 18-29 years in good health. J is TRBJ2-7 and V is TRBV29-1; the match to TRBD1 covers 9 bases. The specimen was PBMCs. The CDR3 region is CSVEGGDRAYEQYF. The DNA of the CDR3 is TGCAGCGTTGAAGGAGGGGACAGGGCGTACGAGCAGTACTTC.